The T cell receptor (beta chain) described here comes from a study of T cell repertoires in cytomegalovirus infection. TCRdb redid the calling of the reads with MiXCR, one entry per CDR3 protein. This sample has roughly 310,000 distinct CDR3 sequences, with roughly 16% found just once. The receptor was derived from a human donor in good health (CMV status not recorded). Some clones in this sample may be carry-over from other donors' samples. Sequencing used PBMCs.

The CDR3 here is CASSYPTSSYEQYF. CDR3 in DNA: TGTGCCAGCAGTTACCCGACCTCCTCCTACGAGCAGTACTTC. The chain is built from TRBV6-6 and TRBJ2-7, with D hard to call. Germline lookup yields CDR1 MNHNY and CDR2 SVGAGI (reference sequence). CDR3 length equals 14 residues. The V end was cut by 2 bases, the J end by 0 bases, with 8 bases between.